The next 10 T cell receptor beta chains were all read from a single sample in a study of T cells in Graves' hyperthyroidism and ophthalmopathy (dated by TCRdb to about 2019). Library preparation employed multiplex PCR. The run used an Illumina HiSeq 2000. The TCR beta CDR3 regions were amplified from RNA transcripts. The TCR CDR3 was subjected to a first round of RT-PCR using the HTBI primer set and the Qiagen OneStep RT-PCR kit. TCRdb passed the public sequencing reads through fastp at Q25 and MiXCR, retaining productive beta sequences. Rows matching on CDR3 protein sequence are summarized as one entry with the most common DNA and genes. The sample includes about 640,000 distinct CDR3 sequences, with roughly 20% observed a single time. Around a third of the sample belongs to the ten largest clones. The sequenced material came from blood. The origin of the receptors is a man aged 30 to 39 with Graves' ophthalmopathy.

This clonotype was detected only a few times. This chain links TRBV12-3 or TRBV12-4 with TRBJ1-4, with D possibly matching TRBD1 (5 bases). Trimming left V 6 bases short and J 6 bases short, with 14 bases between. This CDR3 comprises 14 residues. In DNA form, the CDR3 reads TGTGCCAGCAGCCCAAGGGGTGTCTATGAAAAACTGTTTTTT. Protein sequence: CASSPRGVYEKLFF.

The gene calls are TRBV4-2 and TRBJ2-6; TRBD2 might be the D (6 bases). The CDR3 loop spans 17 amino acids. The V gene's germline CDR1 is LGHNA and CDR2 YNFKEQ. V gave up 1 base and J gave up 0 bases, with 10 bases separating them. The CDR3: CASSQGGGSSGANVLTF. In DNA, the CDR3 is TGTGCCAGCAGCCAAGGTGGAGGGAGCTCTGGGGCCAACGTCCTGACTTTC.

This clonotype was seen only a few times. This chain joins TRBV12-3 or TRBV12-4 and TRBJ1-5, with D possibly being TRBD1 (6 bases). V was clipped by 9 bases and J by 7 bases, with 13 bases between them. The CDR3 length is 12 residues. The CDR3, as DNA: TGTGCCAGTTCCGGGACACAACAGCCCCAGCATTTT. It specifies CASSGTQQPQHF.

This clonotype was counted between two and nine times. The rearrangement joins TRBV20-1 to TRBJ1-5, with D perhaps matching TRBD1 (5 bases). This CDR3 has 15 residues. Germline assignment: CDR1 DFQATT and CDR2 SNEGSKA (reference sequence). Trimming stripped 0 bases from V and 4 bases from J, with 13 bases between. The CDR3: CSARDSKGANQPQHF. The CDR3 nucleotides are TGCAGTGCTAGAGATTCGAAAGGGGCAAATCAGCCCCAGCATTTT.

This clonotype was seen a few times. J is TRBJ2-7 and V is TRBV28; perhaps TRBD1 as D (5 bases). The CDR3 totals 13 residues. Germline lookup yields CDR1 MDHEN and CDR2 SYDVKM. V was clipped by 6 bases and J by 7 bases, with 16 bases between them. Here the CDR3 reads CASRGVTLREQYF. CDR3 sequence (DNA): TGTGCCAGCAGAGGGGTGACTCTACGGGAGCAGTACTTC. The full variable domain, completed using reference TRBV28 and TRBJ2-7, is DVKVTQSSRYLVKRTGEKVFLECVQDMDHENMFWYRQDPGLGLRLIYFSYDVKMKEKGDIPEGYSVSREKKERFSLILESASTNQTSMYLCASRGVTLREQYFGPGTRLTVT.

This clonotype has at least ten counts. The chain has TRBV11-3 and TRBJ1-5; D not resolved. The V gene lost 0 bases and the J gene lost 9 bases, with 15 bases spanning the gap. CDR1 and CDR2 (germline): SGHNT, YENEEA. There are 15 residues in the CDR3. CDR3 nucleotides: TGTGCCAGCAGCTTAGATTGGGCTAGCTTCGGGCCCCAGCATTTT. This translates into CASSLDWASFGPQHF.

Only a few counts were recorded for this clonotype. V and J are TRBV2 and TRBJ2-7, with D possibly TRBD2 on 6 matching bases. Germline CDR1 is SNHLY and CDR2 is FYNNEI. The CDR3 is 11 amino acids. The V and J ends lost 8 bases and 7 bases respectively, with 12 bases between them. The CDR3 DNA sequence: TGTGCCAGCGACCGCGGGAAGGAGCAGTACTTC. This codes for CASDRGKEQYF.

This clonotype was detected many times. The chain links TRBV20-1 to TRBJ2-3; the match to TRBD2 covers 7 bases. There are 14 residues in the CDR3. Trimming removed 1 base from V and 2 bases from J; junction bases left unmatched: 3. Germline values: CDR1 DFQATT, CDR2 SNEGSKA (reference sequence). As DNA, the CDR3 is TGCAGTGCTAGAGGAGCGGGGCACACAGATACGCAGTATTTT. Its translation: CSARGAGHTDTQYF.

In its sample, this clonotype was seen a few times. This rearrangement joins TRBV5-1 to TRBJ2-3; D gene unclear. Germline CDR1 reads SGHRS; CDR2 reads YFSETQ. Trimming removed 2 bases from V and 1 base from J, with 14 bases in between. CDR3 length: 16 amino acids. The CDR3: CASSFTSLPGTDTQYF. DNA for the CDR3: TGCGCCAGCAGCTTCACCTCCCTGCCCGGCACAGATACGCAGTATTTT.

The CDR3 reads CASSLKGHSYNEQFF. CDR3 DNA sequence: TGTGCCAGCAGCTTAAAGGGGCACTCCTACAATGAGCAGTTCTTC. This chain links TRBV7-2 with TRBJ2-1; D possibly corresponds to TRBD1 (5 bases). The CDR3 contains 15 residues. Trimming removed 2 bases at V and 0 bases at J, with 8 bases between. Germline lookup yields CDR1 SGHTA and CDR2 FQGNSA.